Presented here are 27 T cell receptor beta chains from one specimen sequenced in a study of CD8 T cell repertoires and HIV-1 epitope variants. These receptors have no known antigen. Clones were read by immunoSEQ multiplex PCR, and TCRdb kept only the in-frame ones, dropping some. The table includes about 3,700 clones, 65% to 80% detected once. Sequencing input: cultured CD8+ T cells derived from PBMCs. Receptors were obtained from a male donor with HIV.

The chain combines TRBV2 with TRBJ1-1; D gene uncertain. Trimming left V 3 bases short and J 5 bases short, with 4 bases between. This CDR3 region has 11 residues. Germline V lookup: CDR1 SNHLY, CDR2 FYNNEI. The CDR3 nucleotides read TGTGCCAGCAGTGATGATACTGAAGCTTTCTTT. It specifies CASSDDTEAFF. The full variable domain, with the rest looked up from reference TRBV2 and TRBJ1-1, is EPEVTQTPSHQVTQMGQEVILRCVPISNHLYFYWYRQILGQKVEFLVSFYNNEISEKSEIFDDQFSVERPDGSNFTLKIRSTKLEDSAMYFCASSDDTEAFFGQGTRLTVV.

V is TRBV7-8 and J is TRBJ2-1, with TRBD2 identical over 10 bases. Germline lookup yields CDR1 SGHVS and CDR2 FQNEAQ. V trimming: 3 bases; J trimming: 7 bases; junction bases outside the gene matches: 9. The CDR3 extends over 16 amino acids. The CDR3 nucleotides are TGTGCCAGCAGCTTTTTATCAGCGGGGGGGCAGAATGAGCAGTTCTTC. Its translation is CASSFLSAGGQNEQFF. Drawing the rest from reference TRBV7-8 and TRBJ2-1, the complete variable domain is GAGVSQSPRYKVAKRGQDVALRCDPISGHVSLFWYQQALGQGPEFLTYFQNEAQLDKSGLPSDRFFAERPEGSVSTLKIQRTQQEDSAVYLCASSFLSAGGQNEQFFGPGTRLTVL.

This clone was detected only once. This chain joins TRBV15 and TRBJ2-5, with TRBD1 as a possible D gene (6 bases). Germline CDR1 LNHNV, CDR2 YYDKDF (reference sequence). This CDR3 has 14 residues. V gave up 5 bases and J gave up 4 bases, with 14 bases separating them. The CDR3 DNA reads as TGTGCCACCAGCGTTAGAGGGGGTAGAGAGACCCAGTACTTC. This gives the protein CATSVRGGRETQYF.

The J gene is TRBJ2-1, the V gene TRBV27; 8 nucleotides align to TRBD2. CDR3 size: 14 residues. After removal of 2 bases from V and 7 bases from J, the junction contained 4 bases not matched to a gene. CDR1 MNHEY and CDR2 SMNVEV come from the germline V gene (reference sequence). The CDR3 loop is CASSLMAGGNEQFF. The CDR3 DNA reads TGTGCCAGCAGTTTAATGGCGGGGGGTAATGAGCAGTTCTTC.

Here the CDR3 DNA reads TGTGCCAGCAGTTCCGCCCCAGGGATTAGCAATCAGCCCCAGCATTTT. Amino acid sequence: CASSSAPGISNQPQHF. The J gene is TRBJ1-5, the V gene TRBV28, with TRBD1 as a possible D gene (5 bases). This CDR3 comprises 16 residues. V was shortened by 4 bases and J by 0 bases, with 13 bases between the two germline ends. Germline values: CDR1 MDHEN, CDR2 SYDVKM.

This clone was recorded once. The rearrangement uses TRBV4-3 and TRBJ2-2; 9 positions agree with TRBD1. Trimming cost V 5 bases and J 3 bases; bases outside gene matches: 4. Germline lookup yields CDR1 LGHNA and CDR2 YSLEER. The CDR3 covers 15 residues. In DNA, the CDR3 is TGCGCCAGCAGCTCCGGGACAGGGCACACCGGGGAGCTGTTTTTT. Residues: CASSSGTGHTGELFF.

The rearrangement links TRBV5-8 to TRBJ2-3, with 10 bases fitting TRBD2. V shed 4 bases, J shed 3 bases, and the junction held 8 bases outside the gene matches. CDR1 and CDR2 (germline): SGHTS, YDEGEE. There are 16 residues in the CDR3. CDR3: CASSPTSGKDTDTQYF. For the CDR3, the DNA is TGTGCCAGCAGCCCCACTAGCGGGAAAGATACAGATACGCAGTATTTT.

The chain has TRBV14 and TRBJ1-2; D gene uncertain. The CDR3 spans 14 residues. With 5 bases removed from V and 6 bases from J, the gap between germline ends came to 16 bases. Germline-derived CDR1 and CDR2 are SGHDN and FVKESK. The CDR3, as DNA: TGTGCCAGCAGCGCAAGTTTAGCAGGAGATGGCTACACCTTC. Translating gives CASSASLAGDGYTF.

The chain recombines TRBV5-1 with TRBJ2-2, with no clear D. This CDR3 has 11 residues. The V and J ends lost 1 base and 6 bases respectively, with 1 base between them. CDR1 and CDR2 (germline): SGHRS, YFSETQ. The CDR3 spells CASSLSGELFF. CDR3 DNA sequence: TGCGCCAGCAGCTTGTCCGGGGAGCTGTTTTTT.

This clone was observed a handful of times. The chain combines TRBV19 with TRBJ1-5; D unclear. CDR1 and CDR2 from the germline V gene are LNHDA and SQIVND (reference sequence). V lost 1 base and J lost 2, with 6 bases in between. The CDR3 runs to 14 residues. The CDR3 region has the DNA TGTGCCAGTAGTATAGTGCAGGGCAATCAGCCCCAGCATTTT. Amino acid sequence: CASSIVQGNQPQHF.

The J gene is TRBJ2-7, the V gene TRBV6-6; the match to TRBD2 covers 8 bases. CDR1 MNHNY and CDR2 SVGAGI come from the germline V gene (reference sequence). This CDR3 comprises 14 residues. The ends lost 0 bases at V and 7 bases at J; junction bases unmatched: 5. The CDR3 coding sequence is TGTGCCAGCAGTTACTCCGGGGGGGGCGGAGAGCAGTACTTC. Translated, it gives CASSYSGGGGEQYF.

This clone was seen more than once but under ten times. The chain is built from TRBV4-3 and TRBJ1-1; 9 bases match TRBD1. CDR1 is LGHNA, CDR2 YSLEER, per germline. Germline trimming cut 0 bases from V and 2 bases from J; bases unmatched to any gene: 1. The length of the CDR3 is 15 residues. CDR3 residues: CASSQEDRGNTEAFF. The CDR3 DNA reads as TGCGCCAGCAGCCAAGAGGACAGGGGAAACACTGAAGCTTTCTTT.

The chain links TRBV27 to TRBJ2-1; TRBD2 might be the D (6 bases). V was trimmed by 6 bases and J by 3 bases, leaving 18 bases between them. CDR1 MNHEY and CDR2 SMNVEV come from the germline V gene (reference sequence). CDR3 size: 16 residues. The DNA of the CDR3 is TGTGCCAGCAGCGGGACTCCTCCCGCTCACTACAATGAGCAGTTCTTC. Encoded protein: CASSGTPPAHYNEQFF.

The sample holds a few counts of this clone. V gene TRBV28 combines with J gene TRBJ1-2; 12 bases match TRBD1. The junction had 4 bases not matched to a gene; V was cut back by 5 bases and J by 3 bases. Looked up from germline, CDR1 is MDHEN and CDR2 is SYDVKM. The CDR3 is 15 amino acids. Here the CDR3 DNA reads TGTGCCAGCAGTGGGGACAGGGGGCAGGACTATGGCTACACCTTC. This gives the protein CASSGDRGQDYGYTF.

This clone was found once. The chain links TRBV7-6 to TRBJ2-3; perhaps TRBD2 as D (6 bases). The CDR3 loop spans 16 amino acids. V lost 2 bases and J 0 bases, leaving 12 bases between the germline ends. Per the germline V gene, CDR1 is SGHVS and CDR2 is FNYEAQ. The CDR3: CASSLSVGTSTDTQYF. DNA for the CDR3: TGTGCCAGCAGCTTAAGCGTCGGGACTAGCACAGATACGCAGTATTTT.

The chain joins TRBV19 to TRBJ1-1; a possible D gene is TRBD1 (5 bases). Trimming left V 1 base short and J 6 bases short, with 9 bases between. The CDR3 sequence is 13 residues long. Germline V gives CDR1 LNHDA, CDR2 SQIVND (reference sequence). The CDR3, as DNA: TGTGCCAGTAGTATAGTGGGGGACGCTGAAGCTTTCTTT. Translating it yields CASSIVGDAEAFF.

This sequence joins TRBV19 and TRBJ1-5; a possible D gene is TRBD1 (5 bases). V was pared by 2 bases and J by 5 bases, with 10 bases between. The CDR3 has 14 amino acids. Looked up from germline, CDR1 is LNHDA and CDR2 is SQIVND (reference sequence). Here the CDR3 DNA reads TGTGCCAGTAGTATACTGGGGCTGGATCAGCCCCAGCATTTT. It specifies CASSILGLDQPQHF.

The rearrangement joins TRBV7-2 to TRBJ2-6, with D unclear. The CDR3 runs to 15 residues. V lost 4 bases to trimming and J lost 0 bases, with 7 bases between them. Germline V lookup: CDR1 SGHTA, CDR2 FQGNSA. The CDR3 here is CASSYLGSGANVLTF. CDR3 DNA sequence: TGTGCCAGCAGCTACCTAGGCTCTGGGGCCAACGTCCTGACTTTC.

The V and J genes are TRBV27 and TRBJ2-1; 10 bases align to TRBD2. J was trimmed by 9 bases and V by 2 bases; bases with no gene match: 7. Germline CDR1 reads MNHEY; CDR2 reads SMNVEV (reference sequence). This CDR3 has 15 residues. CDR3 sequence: CASSLASGGAVEQFF. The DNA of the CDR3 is TGTGCCAGCAGTTTAGCCAGCGGGGGGGCCGTTGAGCAGTTCTTC.

The CDR3 region has the DNA TGTGCCAGCAGCTTGACAGGCAAGAACGAGCAGTACTTC. This codes for CASSLTGKNEQYF. The chain joins TRBV13 to TRBJ2-7; TRBD1 might be the D (6 bases). This CDR3 has 13 amino acids. Germline CDR1 reads PRHDT; CDR2 reads FYEKMQ (reference sequence). V lost 3 bases, J lost 5 bases, and 11 bases lay in between.

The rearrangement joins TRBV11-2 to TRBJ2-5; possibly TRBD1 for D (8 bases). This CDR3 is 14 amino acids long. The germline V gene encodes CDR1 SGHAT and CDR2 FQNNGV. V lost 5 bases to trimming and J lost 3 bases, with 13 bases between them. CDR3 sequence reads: CASSVTGGEETQYF. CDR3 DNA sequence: TGTGCCAGCAGCGTAACAGGGGGGGAAGAGACCCAGTACTTC.

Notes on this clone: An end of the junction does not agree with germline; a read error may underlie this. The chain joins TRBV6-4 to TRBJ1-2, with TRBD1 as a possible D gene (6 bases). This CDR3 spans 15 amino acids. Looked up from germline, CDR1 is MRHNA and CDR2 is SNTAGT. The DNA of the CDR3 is TGTGCCAGCAGTTACTCGACCAGGGGTGGCTATGGCTACACCTTC. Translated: CASSYSTRGGYGYTF.

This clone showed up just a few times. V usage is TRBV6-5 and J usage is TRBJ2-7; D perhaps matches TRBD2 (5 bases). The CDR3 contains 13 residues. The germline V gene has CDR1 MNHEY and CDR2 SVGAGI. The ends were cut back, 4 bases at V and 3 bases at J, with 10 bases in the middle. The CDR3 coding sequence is TGTGCCAGCAGTTTCGGGGTATACTACGAGCAGTACTTC. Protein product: CASSFGVYYEQYF.

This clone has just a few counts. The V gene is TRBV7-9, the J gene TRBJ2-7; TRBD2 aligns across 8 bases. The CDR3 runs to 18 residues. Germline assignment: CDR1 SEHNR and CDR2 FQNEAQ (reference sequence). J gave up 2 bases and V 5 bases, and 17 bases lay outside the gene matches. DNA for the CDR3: TGTGCCAGCAGCCCGGGCCGGGGGGGATTGGCCGACCCCTACGAGCAGTACTTC. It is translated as CASSPGRGGLADPYEQYF.

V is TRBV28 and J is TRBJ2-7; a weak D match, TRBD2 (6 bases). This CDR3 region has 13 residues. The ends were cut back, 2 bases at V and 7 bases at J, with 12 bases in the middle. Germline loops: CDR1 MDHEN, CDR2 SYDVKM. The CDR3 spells CASSLLEGREQYF. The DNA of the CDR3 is TGTGCCAGCAGTTTACTGGAGGGGAGGGAGCAGTACTTC.

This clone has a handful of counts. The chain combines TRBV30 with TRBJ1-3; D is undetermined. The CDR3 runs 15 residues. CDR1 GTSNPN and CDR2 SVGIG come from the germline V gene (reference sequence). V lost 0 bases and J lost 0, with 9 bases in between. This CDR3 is CAWSVDSSSGNTIYF. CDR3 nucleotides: TGTGCCTGGAGTGTAGACTCCAGCTCTGGAAACACCATATATTTT.

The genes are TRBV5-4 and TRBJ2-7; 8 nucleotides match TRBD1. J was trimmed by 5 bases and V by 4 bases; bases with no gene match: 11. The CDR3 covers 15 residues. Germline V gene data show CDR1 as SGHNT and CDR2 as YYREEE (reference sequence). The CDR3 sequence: CASSPWTGSRHEQYF. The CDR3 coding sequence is TGTGCCAGCAGCCCCTGGACAGGGAGTAGGCACGAGCAGTACTTC. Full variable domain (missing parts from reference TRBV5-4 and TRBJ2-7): ETGVTQSPTHLIKTRGQQVTLRCSSQSGHNTVSWYQQALGQGPQFIFQYYREEENGRGNFPPRFSGLQFPNYSSELNVNALELDDSALYLCASSPWTGSRHEQYFGPGTRLTVT.